This T cell receptor beta chain stems from a study of CD8+ T cells in alopecia areata. Per germline, CDR1 SQVTM and CDR2 ANQGSEA. V lost 4 bases, J lost 8 bases, and 20 bases lay in between. There are 14 residues in the CDR3. The sequencing template was cDNA reverse transcribed from extracted RNA. Data came from immunoSEQ multiplex PCR; TCRdb stores just in-frame clones and leaves some out. The sample includes 85,000 to 110,000 clones, around 86% of them seen just once. Stated treatment: oral pan-JAK inhibitor, 5-10 mg twice daily. V gene TRBV29-1 combines with J gene TRBJ1-2; weak D call: TRBD1 (6 bases). The TCR originated in a human donor with alopecia areata. This specimen was CD8+ T cells sorted from blood, taken at approximately week 30, from a patient treated with tofacitinib. DNA of the CDR3: TGCAGCGTTGTGGTTCTTAGACAGGACGGGGGCTACACCTTC. It specifies CSVVVLRQDGGYTF.